This T cell receptor beta chain came from a study of cytomegalovirus exposure and HLA in healthy donors. Study overall: Later, an analysis reported that the 110 or so validation repertoires had used the same platform as the approximately 720 first-cohort repertoires.

Unmatched junction bases numbered 7, after V lost 5 bases and J lost 4 bases. The CDR3 length is 14 residues. CDR1 and CDR2 from the germline V gene are LNHNV and YYDKDF (reference sequence). Study-wide results and limits: The investigators catalogued some 160 TCR beta chains as cytomegalovirus-associated. Subsequent analysis revealed that first-cohort TCR clusters tended to co-occur in the 110 or so validation repertoires.

TCRdb's copy holds only in-frame clones and misses some; the assay was immunoSEQ multiplex PCR. The table shows 200,000 or so clones, with roughly 88% occurring only once. Notes on this clone: The antigen is undetermined.

Input material: PBMCs. The chain recombines TRBV15 with TRBJ1-1; 7 nucleotides match TRBD1. The receptor was isolated from a woman aged 30 to 39 in good health and CMV-seropositive. The CDR3 DNA reads as TGTGCCACCAGCCGCACAGGGGCGACCACTGAAGCTTTCTTT. Its protein product is CATSRTGATTEAFF.